This TCR beta chain was identified during a study of tumor-infiltrating lymphocytes in primary liver carcinoma. Total RNA amounting to roughly 450 ng was the source from which TCR beta cDNA was made with a constant-region primer. Investigators got TCR beta libraries out of three nested multiplex PCR rounds, done with slightly modified ARM-PCR. The first two PCR rounds used TRBV1-TRBV30 forward primers with a C-beta reverse primer, around 10 cycles each. In TCRdb, the multiplex PCR reads were re-called with MiXCR into one record per CDR3 protein. The repertoire consists of about 180,000 distinct CDR3 sequences, with about 60% occurring once and the leading ten covering 72%. Turning to this clonotype: A much larger clone lies a single base off, so this may be a read error.

This CDR3 comprises 12 residues. CDR1 and CDR2 (germline): SGHAT, FQNNGV. Germline DNA was extracted too, while blood RNA derived from unsorted whole blood. The chain links TRBV11-2 to TRBJ2-4; the D gene is possibly TRBD1 (5 bases). Material: peripheral blood. The TCR comes from a man in his forties with primary liver carcinoma and hepatitis B virus infection. The CDR3 protein is CASSLDVRVVLF. The CDR3 DNA sequence: TGTGCCAGCAGCTTAGATGTCAGGGTTGTTCTTTTC.